These T cell receptor beta chains were read from a single sample in a study of blood T cell repertoires in COVID-19. Generated by immunoSEQ multiplex PCR, the TCRdb table keeps only in-frame clones and is missing some. The sample has 270,000 or so clones, roughly nine tenths seen once; the top ten hold 2.6%. What was sequenced was PBMCs or T cells enriched from blood (not recorded which). The source is a woman under 30 who had recovered from COVID-19. Each CDR3 is given with its conserved first and last residue. A D gene is named only where the DNA matches it firmly. Size tells how often a clone was seen (once, few, many) or the class of an expanded clone, and some rows leave it out.

J: TRBJ2-1; V: TRBV9; D: -; size: -; CDR3: CASSVDVRGNEQFF; DNA: TGTGCCAGCAGCGTAGACGTGAGGGGGAATGAGCAGTTCTTC
J: TRBJ2-5; V: TRBV2; D: TRBD2; size: -; CDR3: CASSELAGGETQYF; DNA: TGTGCCAGCAGTGAACTAGCGGGGGGGGAGACCCAGTACTTC
J: TRBJ2-3; V: TRBV2; D: -; size: -; CDR3: CASFGGIDTQYF; DNA: TGTGCCAGCTTCGGAGGGATAGATACGCAGTATTTT
J: TRBJ1-5; V: TRBV9; D: TRBD1; size: -; CDR3: CASSADRGYQPQHF; DNA: TGTGCCAGCAGCGCCGACAGGGGGTATCAGCCCCAGCATTTT
J: TRBJ2-1; V: TRBV5-8; D: TRBD2; size: once; CDR3: CASSLAWGLAGGPSYNEQFF; DNA: TGTGCCAGCAGCTTGGCCTGGGGACTAGCGGGAGGCCCCTCCTACAATGAGCAGTTCTTC
J: TRBJ2-7; V: TRBV5-6; D: -; size: -; CDR3: CASSGGDVSSYEQYF; DNA: TGTGCCAGCAGCGGAGGGGACGTCAGCTCCTACGAGCAGTACTTC
J: TRBJ2-7; V: TRBV7-2; D: TRBD1; size: -; CDR3: CASSPGTGGYEQYF; DNA: TGTGCCAGCAGCCCCGGGACAGGGGGCTACGAGCAGTACTTC
J: TRBJ2-3; V: TRBV7-3; D: -; size: once; CDR3: CASSSTSLGLSLTDTQYF; DNA: TGTGCCAGCAGCTCAACGTCACTAGGACTCAGCCTGACAGATACGCAGTATTTT
J: TRBJ2-3; V: TRBV6-1; D: TRBD2; size: -; CDR3: CASSGNPGLAGLISTDTQYF; DNA: TGTGCCAGCAGTGGAAATCCGGGACTAGCGGGACTAATTAGCACAGATACGCAGTATTTT
J: TRBJ1-2; V: TRBV13; D: -; size: -; CDR3: CASSLLGLSYGYTF; DNA: TGTGCCAGCAGCTTACTGGGCCTTAGCTATGGCTACACCTTC
J: TRBJ2-1; V: TRBV5-5; D: -; size: -; CDR3: CASSSDGGSYNEQFF; DNA: TGTGCCAGCAGCTCGGACGGGGGCTCCTACAATGAGCAGTTCTTC
J: TRBJ2-1; V: TRBV28; D: TRBD2; size: -; CDR3: CASSLWGGEQFF; DNA: TGTGCCAGCAGTTTATGGGGGGGGGAGCAGTTCTTC
J: TRBJ2-1; V: TRBV18; D: -; size: -; CDR3: CASSPKGYSYNEQFF; DNA: TGTGCCAGCTCACCTAAGGGGTACTCCTACAATGAGCAGTTCTTC
J: TRBJ2-3; V: TRBV5-1; D: -; size: -; CDR3: CASSLPGAGTDTQYF; DNA: TGCGCCAGCAGCTTGCCGGGAGCAGGCACAGATACGCAGTATTTT
J: TRBJ2-2; V: TRBV19; D: -; size: -; CDR3: CASRRSAGSNTGELFF; DNA: TGTGCCAGTAGAAGGTCGGCAGGGTCGAACACCGGGGAGCTGTTTTTT
J: TRBJ1-6; V: TRBV11-2; D: TRBD1; size: medium-sized; CDR3: CASSPQGRQGPYNSPLHF; DNA: TGTGCCAGCAGCCCACAGGGCCGACAGGGCCCCTATAATTCACCCCTCCACTTT
J: TRBJ1-3; V: TRBV2; D: -; size: -; CDR3: CASTTESLSGNTIYF; DNA: TGTGCCAGCACTACAGAATCACTCTCTGGAAACACCATATATTTT
J: TRBJ1-2; V: TRBV5-1; D: TRBD1; size: -; CDR3: CASSIDRGNYGYTF; DNA: TGCGCCAGCAGCATCGACAGGGGAAACTATGGCTACACCTTC
J: TRBJ1-2; V: TRBV19; D: -; size: -; CDR3: CASEGHRYGYTF; DNA: TGTGCCAGTGAAGGACACCGCTATGGCTACACCTTC
J: TRBJ1-2; V: TRBV10-3; D: -; size: few; CDR3: CAISESSSYGYTF; DNA: TGTGCCATCAGTGAGTCGAGTTCCTATGGCTACACCTTC
J: TRBJ2-3; V: TRBV3-1/TRBV3-2; D: TRBD2; size: -; CDR3: CASSQGFGTSVTDTQYF; DNA: TGTGCCAGCAGCCAAGGTTTCGGGACTAGCGTCACAGATACGCAGTATTTT
J: TRBJ2-7; V: TRBV28; D: TRBD1; size: once; CDR3: CASSVGTVDYEQYF; DNA: TGTGCCAGCAGTGTCGGGACAGTAGATTACGAGCAGTACTTC
J: TRBJ2-6; V: TRBV2; D: -; size: once; CDR3: CASSETDSGANVLTF; DNA: TGTGCCAGCAGTGAAACAGACTCTGGGGCCAACGTCCTGACTTTC
J: TRBJ1-5; V: TRBV4-1; D: TRBD1; size: -; CDR3: CASSQEQGAGGQPQHF; DNA: TGCGCCAGCAGCCAAGAACAGGGGGCGGGGGGTCAGCCCCAGCATTTT
J: TRBJ1-2; V: TRBV29-1; D: -; size: -; CDR3: CSVGVTGSYGYTF; DNA: TGCAGCGTGGGGGTTACAGGGAGTTACGGCTACACCTTC
J: TRBJ1-6; V: TRBV30; D: -; size: -; CDR3: CAWSGGGPYNSPLHF; DNA: TGTGCCTGGAGCGGAGGCGGGCCCTATAATTCACCCCTCCACTTT
J: TRBJ1-2; V: TRBV10-3; D: TRBD1; size: -; CDR3: CAISDRGQGSYGYTF; DNA: TGTGCCATCAGTGACAGGGGGCAAGGTAGCTATGGCTACACCTTC
J: TRBJ2-2; V: TRBV5-4; D: TRBD2; size: -; CDR3: CASSLGLAGGPRPGELFF; DNA: TGTGCCAGCAGCTTAGGACTAGCGGGAGGGCCGCGCCCCGGGGAGCTGTTTTTT
J: TRBJ2-2; V: TRBV14; D: -; size: once; CDR3: CASSQNRNTGELFF; DNA: TGTGCCAGCAGCCAAAACAGGAACACCGGGGAGCTGTTTTTT
J: TRBJ1-5; V: TRBV11-2; D: TRBD1; size: once; CDR3: CASSARTGSNQPQHF; DNA: TGTGCCAGCAGCGCCCGGACAGGGAGCAATCAGCCCCAGCATTTT
J: TRBJ2-1; V: TRBV7-9; D: -; size: once; CDR3: CASSLAQGRVVTGEQFF; DNA: TGTGCCAGCAGCTTAGCTCAGGGGCGGGTGGTTACAGGTGAGCAGTTCTTC
J: TRBJ2-1; V: TRBV4-3; D: -; size: -; CDR3: CASSQDGRDEQFF; DNA: TGCGCCAGCAGCCAAGATGGTCGGGATGAGCAGTTCTTC
J: TRBJ1-1; V: TRBV11-2; D: -; size: -; CDR3: CASSTLHRVVNTEAFF; DNA: TGTGCCAGCAGTACTCTACACAGGGTAGTCAACACTGAAGCTTTCTTT
J: TRBJ1-2; V: TRBV11-3; D: TRBD1; size: -; CDR3: CASSSRGQRAGGYTF; DNA: TGTGCCAGCAGCTCACGGGGACAGAGGGCTGGTGGCTACACCTTC
J: TRBJ1-4; V: TRBV19; D: -; size: -; CDR3: CASSVRTGLATTNEKLFF; DNA: TGTGCCAGTAGTGTGAGGACCGGGCTAGCAACGACTAATGAAAAACTGTTTTTT
J: TRBJ1-1; V: TRBV5-1; D: -; size: -; CDR3: CASSLAAGDTEAFF; DNA: TGCGCCAGCAGCTTGGCTGCAGGGGACACTGAAGCTTTCTTT
J: TRBJ1-1; V: TRBV7-9; D: -; size: few; CDR3: CASSFQGRGTEAFF; DNA: TGTGCCAGCAGCTTCCAGGGTCGGGGGACTGAAGCTTTCTTT
J: TRBJ2-7; V: TRBV5-1; D: TRBD1; size: -; CDR3: CASSLAPDRFREQYF; DNA: TGCGCCAGCAGCTTGGCTCCGGACAGGTTCCGCGAGCAGTACTTC
J: TRBJ1-4; V: TRBV25-1; D: -; size: -; CDR3: CASSGSPYRGEKLFF; DNA: TGTGCCAGCAGTGGATCTCCTTATAGAGGAGAAAAACTGTTTTTT
J: TRBJ1-4; V: TRBV28; D: -; size: -; CDR3: CASRNSGSNEKLFF; DNA: TGTGCCAGCAGGAACTCAGGGTCAAATGAAAAACTGTTTTTT
J: TRBJ1-1; V: TRBV7-2; D: TRBD1; size: -; CDR3: CASSDRGGTEAFF; DNA: TGTGCCAGCAGCGACAGGGGAGGCACTGAAGCTTTCTTT
J: TRBJ2-5; V: TRBV5-6; D: TRBD2; size: -; CDR3: CASSLWGGNRFQETQYF; DNA: TGTGCCAGCAGCTTGTGGGGGGGGAACAGGTTCCAAGAGACCCAGTACTTC
J: TRBJ2-3; V: TRBV11-2; D: -; size: -; CDR3: CASSLAYRRGATDTQYF; DNA: TGTGCCAGCAGCTTAGCATACCGGCGGGGAGCGACAGATACGCAGTATTTT
J: TRBJ1-5; V: TRBV5-1; D: -; size: few; CDR3: CASSPGSGNQPQHF; DNA: TGCGCCAGCAGCCCCGGCAGCGGCAATCAGCCCCAGCATTTT
J: TRBJ2-1; V: TRBV27; D: TRBD2; size: -; CDR3: CASSHHSGINEQFF; DNA: TGTGCCAGCAGTCATCATAGCGGGATCAATGAGCAGTTCTTC
J: TRBJ1-2; V: TRBV30; D: TRBD1; size: -; CDR3: CAWSVLGTGKSYTF; DNA: TGTGCCTGGAGTGTACTTGGGACAGGGAAGAGCTACACCTTC
J: TRBJ1-2; V: TRBV28; D: TRBD1; size: -; CDR3: CASSLGQLYGYTF; DNA: TGTGCCAGCAGTTTGGGACAGCTCTATGGCTACACCTTC
J: TRBJ1-1; V: TRBV19; D: -; size: -; CDR3: CASSPGQKNTEAFF; DNA: TGTGCCAGTAGCCCAGGACAAAAGAACACTGAAGCTTTCTTT
J: TRBJ2-1; V: TRBV9; D: TRBD1; size: -; CDR3: CASSVGSGQGNNEQFF; DNA: TGTGCCAGCAGCGTAGGTTCAGGACAGGGGAACAATGAGCAGTTCTTC
J: TRBJ2-1; V: TRBV9; D: -; size: -; CDR3: CASSVSGREGNEQFF; DNA: TGTGCCAGCAGCGTGTCTGGGAGAGAGGGCAATGAGCAGTTCTTC
J: TRBJ2-1; V: TRBV7-3; D: TRBD2; size: -; CDR3: CASSTGLAENNEQFF; DNA: TGTGCCAGCAGCACCGGACTAGCGGAAAACAATGAGCAGTTCTTC
J: TRBJ2-5; V: TRBV9; D: TRBD2; size: once; CDR3: CASSPGTSPIHTLETQYF; DNA: TGTGCCAGCAGCCCCGGGACTAGCCCGATACACACTTTAGAGACCCAGTACTTC
J: TRBJ1-4; V: TRBV5-1; D: TRBD1; size: -; CDR3: CASSLEAGGEKLFF; DNA: TGCGCCAGCAGCTTGGAGGCAGGGGGTGAAAAACTGTTTTTT